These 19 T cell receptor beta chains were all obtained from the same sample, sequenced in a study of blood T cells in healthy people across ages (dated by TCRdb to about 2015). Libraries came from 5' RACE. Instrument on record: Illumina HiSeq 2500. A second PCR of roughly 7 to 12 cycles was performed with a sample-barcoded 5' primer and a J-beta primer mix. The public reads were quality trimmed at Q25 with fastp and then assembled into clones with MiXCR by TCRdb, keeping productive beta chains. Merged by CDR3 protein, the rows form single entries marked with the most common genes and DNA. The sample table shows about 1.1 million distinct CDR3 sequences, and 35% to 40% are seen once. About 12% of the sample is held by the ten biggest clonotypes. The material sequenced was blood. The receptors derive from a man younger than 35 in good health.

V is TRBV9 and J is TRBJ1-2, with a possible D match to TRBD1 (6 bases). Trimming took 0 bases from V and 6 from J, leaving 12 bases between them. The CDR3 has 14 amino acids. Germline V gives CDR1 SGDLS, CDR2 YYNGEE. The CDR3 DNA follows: TGTGCCAGCAGCGTAGGGTCGGGGGCGAATGGCTACACCTTC. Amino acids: CASSVGSGANGYTF.

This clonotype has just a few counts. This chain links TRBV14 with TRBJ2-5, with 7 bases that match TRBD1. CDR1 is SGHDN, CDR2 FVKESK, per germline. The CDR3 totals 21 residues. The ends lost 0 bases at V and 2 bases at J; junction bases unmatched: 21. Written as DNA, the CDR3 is TGTGCCAGCAGCCAAGATAGGACAGGAAGTAGGAGCCTGAGGGTACAAGAGACCCAGTACTTC. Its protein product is CASSQDRTGSRSLRVQETQYF.

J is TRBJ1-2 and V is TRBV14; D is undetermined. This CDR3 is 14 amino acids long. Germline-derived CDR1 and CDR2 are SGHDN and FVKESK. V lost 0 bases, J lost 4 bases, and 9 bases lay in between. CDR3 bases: TGTGCCAGCAGCCAAGATCCGGCGATCTATGGCTACACCTTC. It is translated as CASSQDPAIYGYTF.

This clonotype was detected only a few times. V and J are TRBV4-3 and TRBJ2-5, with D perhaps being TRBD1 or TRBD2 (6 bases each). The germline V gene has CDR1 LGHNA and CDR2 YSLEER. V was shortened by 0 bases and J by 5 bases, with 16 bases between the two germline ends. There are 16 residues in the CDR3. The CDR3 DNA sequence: TGCGCCAGCAGCCAAGATCATCGGGGGCGAGGGGAGACCCAGTACTTC. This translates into CASSQDHRGRGETQYF.

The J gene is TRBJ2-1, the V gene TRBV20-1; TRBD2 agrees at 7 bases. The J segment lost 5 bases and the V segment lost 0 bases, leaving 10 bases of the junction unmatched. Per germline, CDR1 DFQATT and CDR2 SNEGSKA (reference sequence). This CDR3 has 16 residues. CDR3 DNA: TGCAGTGCTAGAGATTGGGGTAGCGGGTTCGACAATGAGCAGTTCTTC. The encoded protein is CSARDWGSGFDNEQFF.

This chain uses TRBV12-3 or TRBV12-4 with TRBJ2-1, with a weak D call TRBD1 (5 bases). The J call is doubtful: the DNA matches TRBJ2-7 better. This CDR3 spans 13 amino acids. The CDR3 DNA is TGTGCCAGCAGTTGGACACCTTCCAATGAGCAGTACTTC. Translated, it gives CASSWTPSNEQYF.

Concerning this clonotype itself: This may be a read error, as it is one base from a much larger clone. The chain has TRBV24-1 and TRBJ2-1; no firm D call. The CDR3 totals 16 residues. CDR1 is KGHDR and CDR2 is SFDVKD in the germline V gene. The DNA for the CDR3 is TGTGCCACCAATGATTTTGAACAGTCCTCCTACAATGAGCAGTTCTTC. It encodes CATNDFEQSSYNEQFF.

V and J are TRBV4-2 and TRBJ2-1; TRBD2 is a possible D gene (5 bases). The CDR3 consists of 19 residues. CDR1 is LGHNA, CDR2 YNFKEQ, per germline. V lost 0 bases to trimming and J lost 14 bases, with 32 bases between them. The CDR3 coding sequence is TGTGCCAGCAGCCAAGATTTGGGTGGGAGCGGAGCCCCCGTCCTCGTTGAGTTCTTC. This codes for CASSQDLGGSGAPVLVEFF.

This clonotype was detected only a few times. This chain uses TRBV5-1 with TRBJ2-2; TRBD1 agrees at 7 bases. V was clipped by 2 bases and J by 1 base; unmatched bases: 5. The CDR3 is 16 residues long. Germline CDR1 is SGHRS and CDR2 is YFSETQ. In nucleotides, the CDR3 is TGCGCCAGCAGCTTCTTGGGACAGCTGAACACCGGGGAGCTGTTTTTT. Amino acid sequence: CASSFLGQLNTGELFF.

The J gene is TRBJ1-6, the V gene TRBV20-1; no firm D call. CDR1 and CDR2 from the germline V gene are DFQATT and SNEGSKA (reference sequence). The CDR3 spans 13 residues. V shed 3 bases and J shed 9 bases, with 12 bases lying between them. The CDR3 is CSARKGNSSPLHF. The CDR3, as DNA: TGCAGTGCTAGGAAAGGCAATAGTTCACCCCTCCACTTT.

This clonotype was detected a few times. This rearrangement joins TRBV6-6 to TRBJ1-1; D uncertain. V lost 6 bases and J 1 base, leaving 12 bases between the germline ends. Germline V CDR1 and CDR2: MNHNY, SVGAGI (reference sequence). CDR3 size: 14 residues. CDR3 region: CASRLNIKNTEAFF. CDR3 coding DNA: TGTGCCAGCAGACTCAACATCAAGAACACTGAAGCTTTCTTT.

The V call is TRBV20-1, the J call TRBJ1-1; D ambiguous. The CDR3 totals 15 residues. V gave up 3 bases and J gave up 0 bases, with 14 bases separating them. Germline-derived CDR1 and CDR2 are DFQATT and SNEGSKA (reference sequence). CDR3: CSASKSLVLNTEAFF. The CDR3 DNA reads TGCAGTGCTAGTAAATCCCTTGTATTGAACACTGAAGCTTTCTTT.

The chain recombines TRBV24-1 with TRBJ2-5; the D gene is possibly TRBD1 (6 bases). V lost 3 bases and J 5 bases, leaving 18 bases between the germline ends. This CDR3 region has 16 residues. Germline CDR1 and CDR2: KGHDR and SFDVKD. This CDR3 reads CATSDHLRDKAETQYF. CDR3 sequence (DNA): TGTGCCACCAGTGATCATCTCCGGGACAAGGCCGAGACCCAGTACTTC.

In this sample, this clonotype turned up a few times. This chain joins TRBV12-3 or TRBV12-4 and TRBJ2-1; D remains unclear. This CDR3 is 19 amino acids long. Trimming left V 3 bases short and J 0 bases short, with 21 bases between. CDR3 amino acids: CASSLGPRAVLTSYNEQFF. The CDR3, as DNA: TGTGCCAGCAGTTTGGGTCCTCGAGCCGTGCTCACCTCCTACAATGAGCAGTTCTTC.

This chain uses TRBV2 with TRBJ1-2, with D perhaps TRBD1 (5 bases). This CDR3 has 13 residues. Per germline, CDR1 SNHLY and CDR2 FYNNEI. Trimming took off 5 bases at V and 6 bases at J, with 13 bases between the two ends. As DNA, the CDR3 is TGTGCCAGCAGTCCGGGACCTCCCCATGGCTACACCTTC. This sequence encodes CASSPGPPHGYTF.

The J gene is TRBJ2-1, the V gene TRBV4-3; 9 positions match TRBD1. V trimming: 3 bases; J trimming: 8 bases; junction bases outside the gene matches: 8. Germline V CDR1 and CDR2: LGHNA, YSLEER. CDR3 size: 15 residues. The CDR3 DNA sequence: TGCGCCAGCAGCCACCGACAGGGGGGTTTGGATGAGCAGTTCTTC. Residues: CASSHRQGGLDEQFF.

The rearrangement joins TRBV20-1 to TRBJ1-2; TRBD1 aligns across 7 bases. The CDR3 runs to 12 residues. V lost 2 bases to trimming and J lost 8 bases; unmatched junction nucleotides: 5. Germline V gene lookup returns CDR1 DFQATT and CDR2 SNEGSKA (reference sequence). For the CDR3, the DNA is TGCAGTGCTAGATCCTGGACAGGAGGCTACACCTTC. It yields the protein CSARSWTGGYTF.

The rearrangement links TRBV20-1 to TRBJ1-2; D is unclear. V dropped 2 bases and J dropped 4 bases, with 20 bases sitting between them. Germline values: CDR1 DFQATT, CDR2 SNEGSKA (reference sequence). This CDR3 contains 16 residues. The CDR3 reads CSARPRLRGSAYGYTF. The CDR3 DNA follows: TGCAGTGCTAGACCACGCCTCCGAGGTTCGGCCTATGGCTACACCTTC.

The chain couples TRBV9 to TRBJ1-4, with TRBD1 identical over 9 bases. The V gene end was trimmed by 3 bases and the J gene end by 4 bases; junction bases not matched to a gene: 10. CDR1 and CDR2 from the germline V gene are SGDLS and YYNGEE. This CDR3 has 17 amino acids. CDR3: CASSETGGNSDNEKLFF. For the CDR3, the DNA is TGTGCCAGCAGCGAAACAGGGGGCAATTCGGATAATGAAAAACTGTTTTTT.